This passage covers 21 T cell receptor beta chains from one sample sequenced in a study of blood T cell repertoires in COVID-19. Produced via immunoSEQ multiplex PCR; TCRdb's table is partial and in-frame only. The repertoire holds roughly 130,000 clones, with about 89% as singletons. The source material was peripheral blood. These receptors originate from a woman aged 55 to 70 with acute or convalescent COVID-19.

In DNA form, the CDR3 reads TGCGCCAGCAGCTTGGAGCCTAGCAACTATGGCTACACCTTC. Amino acids: CASSLEPSNYGYTF. The V and J genes are TRBV5-1 and TRBJ1-2; D is undetermined. CDR1 and CDR2 (germline): SGHRS, YFSETQ. V lost 0 bases and J lost 2, with 8 bases in between. CDR3 size: 14 residues. Together with reference TRBV5-1 and TRBJ1-2, the CDR3 gives the full variable domain: KAGVTQTPRYLIKTRGQQVTLSCSPISGHRSVSWYQQTPGQGLQFLFEYFSETQRNKGNFPGRFSGRQFSNSRSEMNVSTLELGDSALYLCASSLEPSNYGYTFGSGTRLTVV.

This rearrangement joins TRBV12-5 to TRBJ1-4, with TRBD1 matching 10 bases. Germline CDR1 and CDR2: LGHNT and FRNRAP. This CDR3 region has 17 residues. The junction had 13 bases not matched to a gene; V was cut back by 4 bases and J by 8 bases. The CDR3: CASGYRTGGRTVEKLFF. CDR3 DNA sequence: TGTGCTAGTGGTTACCGGACAGGGGGAAGGACGGTGGAAAAACTGTTTTTT.

The chain couples TRBV18 to TRBJ1-1; no clear D gene. V shed 0 bases and J shed 1 base, with 9 bases lying between them. The CDR3 has 15 residues. CDR1 and CDR2 (germline): KGHSH, LQKENI. The CDR3 nucleotides read TGTGCCAGCTCACCACCTGGCAGTTGGAACACTGAAGCTTTCTTT. This translates into CASSPPGSWNTEAFF.

The CDR3 DNA reads TGTGCCATCAAGGGGGCTTCGGGGGAGCAGTACGTC. Protein sequence: CAIKGASGEQYV. This sequence joins TRBV10-3 and TRBJ2-7; 7 positions agree with TRBD1. Germline values: CDR1 ENHRY, CDR2 SYGVKD. This CDR3 region has 12 residues. V trimming: 7 bases; J trimming: 7 bases; junction bases outside the gene matches: 7.

V usage is TRBV7-9 and J usage is TRBJ2-1; 7 bases line up with TRBD1. The length of the CDR3 is 15 residues. Germline CDR1 SEHNR, CDR2 FQNEAQ (reference sequence). The trim removed 1 base at V and 4 bases at J, leaving 4 bases unmatched. The CDR3 sequence is CASSLVGTAYNEQFF. The CDR3 region has the DNA TGTGCCAGCAGCTTAGTGGGGACAGCTTACAATGAGCAGTTCTTC.

The rearrangement joins TRBV5-6 to TRBJ2-4; TRBD1 might be the D (5 bases). V was clipped by 1 base and J by 8 bases, with 10 bases between them. The germline V gene has CDR1 SGHDT and CDR2 YYEEEE. This CDR3 region has 13 residues. The CDR3 reads CASSLLRVDIQYF. The CDR3 DNA reads as TGTGCCAGCAGCTTGCTCAGGGTGGACATTCAGTACTTC.

The V gene is TRBV7-8, the J gene TRBJ1-3; 9 positions match TRBD1. In germline, CDR1 is SGHVS, CDR2 FQNEAQ. This CDR3 contains 17 residues. Losses at the gene ends were 3 bases for V and 4 bases for J; bases not matched to a gene: 10. The chain's CDR3 is CASSFWGQGTIGNTIYF. As DNA, the CDR3 is TGTGCCAGCAGCTTTTGGGGACAGGGCACCATCGGAAACACCATATATTTT. Full variable domain (outside the CDR3, taken from reference TRBV7-8 and TRBJ1-3): GAGVSQSPRYKVAKRGQDVALRCDPISGHVSLFWYQQALGQGPEFLTYFQNEAQLDKSGLPSDRFFAERPEGSVSTLKIQRTQQEDSAVYLCASSFWGQGTIGNTIYFGEGSWLTVV.

This clone has just one count. The J gene is TRBJ1-4, the V gene TRBV20-1; a weak D match, TRBD1 (5 bases). CDR3 length: 11 amino acids. Germline values: CDR1 DFQATT, CDR2 SNEGSKA (reference sequence). Deletions cut 6 bases from V and 4 bases from J, with 6 bases between. The CDR3 here is CSAGVNEKLFF. The CDR3 DNA reads TGCAGTGCAGGGGTTAATGAAAAACTGTTTTTT.

In this sample, this clone turned up once. The CDR3 region has the DNA TGTGCCAGCATCAAACAGGGCTCCGGAAACACCATATATTTT. The encoded protein is CASIKQGSGNTIYF. The chain has TRBV2 and TRBJ1-3, with D possibly matching TRBD1 (6 bases). Per the germline V gene, CDR1 is SNHLY and CDR2 is FYNNEI. The CDR3 totals 14 residues. Trimming took 7 bases from V and 4 from J, leaving 14 bases between them. The whole variable domain, filled in from reference TRBV2 and TRBJ1-3, reads EPEVTQTPSHQVTQMGQEVILRCVPISNHLYFYWYRQILGQKVEFLVSFYNNEISEKSEIFDDQFSVERPDGSNFTLKIRSTKLEDSAMYFCASIKQGSGNTIYFGEGSWLTVV.

The V call is TRBV5-1, the J call TRBJ1-1; D perhaps matches TRBD1 (6 bases). The V end was cut by 1 base, the J end by 6 bases, with 13 bases between. Looked up from germline, CDR1 is SGHRS and CDR2 is YFSETQ. This CDR3 comprises 14 residues. CDR3 bases: TGCGCCAGCAGCTTGCGACAGGCGAAGGCTGAAGCTTTCTTT. This gives the protein CASSLRQAKAEAFF.

On this clone itself: Other DNA variants within this sample encode the same CDR3. The rearrangement links TRBV18 to TRBJ2-7, with 8 bases fitting TRBD2. V gave up 3 bases and J gave up 1 base; unmatched junction bases: 2. This CDR3 contains 14 residues. CDR1 KGHSH and CDR2 LQKENI come from the germline V gene. The CDR3 loop reads CASSPSGTSYEQYF. The DNA for the CDR3 is TGTGCCAGCTCACCTAGCGGGACTTCCTACGAGCAGTACTTC.

The chain employs TRBV13 and TRBJ2-1, with 11 bases that match TRBD2. V dropped 6 bases and J dropped 8; count of bases not matched to a gene: 6. The germline V gene encodes CDR1 PRHDT and CDR2 FYEKMQ (reference sequence). This CDR3 comprises 14 residues. The CDR3: CASRRSGRAHEQFF. CDR3 sequence (DNA): TGTGCCAGCAGGCGTAGCGGGAGGGCCCATGAGCAGTTCTTC.

V gene TRBV6-5 combines with J gene TRBJ1-2; D possibly corresponds to TRBD1 (6 bases). This CDR3 is built from 15 residues. V was clipped by 0 bases and J by 8 bases, with 16 bases between them. Germline CDR1 reads MNHEY; CDR2 reads SVGAGI. Written as DNA, the CDR3 is TGTGCCAGCAGTTACTCGCGGGGGGCAGTAGGCGGCTACACCTTC. Translated, it gives CASSYSRGAVGGYTF.

The chain recombines TRBV12-3 or TRBV12-4 with TRBJ1-2; TRBD1 might be the D (6 bases). V lost 6 bases and J 7 bases, leaving 15 bases between the germline ends. The CDR3 runs to 13 residues. The CDR3 DNA reads as TGTGCCAGCAGACAGGGCGGAGGTAGTGGCTACACCTTC. Translation gives CASRQGGGSGYTF.

This clone was counted only a few times. This chain links TRBV5-4 with TRBJ1-6; 7 nucleotides match TRBD1. CDR1 SGHNT and CDR2 YYREEE come from the germline V gene (reference sequence). With V trimmed by 4 bases and J by 9 bases, 7 bases remained unmatched. The CDR3 runs to 14 residues. CDR3 bases: TGTGCCAGCAGCGCGGAGGGGGCCCTTTCACCCCTCCACTTT. Translating it yields CASSAEGALSPLHF. Combining the CDR3 with reference TRBV5-4 and TRBJ1-6 gives the whole variable domain ETGVTQSPTHLIKTRGQQVTLRCSSQSGHNTVSWYQQALGQGPQFIFQYYREEENGRGNFPPRFSGLQFPNYSSELNVNALELDDSALYLCASSAEGALSPLHFGNGTRLTVT.

DNA for the CDR3: TGTGCCAGCTTATCCACAGATACGCAGTATTTT. Its protein is CASLSTDTQYF. V and J are TRBV18 and TRBJ2-3; no clear D. V gave up 7 bases and J gave up 2 bases, with 4 bases separating them. Germline V gives CDR1 KGHSH, CDR2 LQKENI. CDR3 length: 11 residues.

As DNA, the CDR3 is TGTGCCAGCAGCGTAGCCGGGACAGAGTACAATGAGCAGTTCTTC. It encodes CASSVAGTEYNEQFF. This chain links TRBV9 with TRBJ2-1, with 7 bases fitting TRBD1. V was pared by 0 bases and J by 4 bases, with 4 bases of the junction left unmatched. This CDR3 region has 15 residues. Germline V gene lookup returns CDR1 SGDLS and CDR2 YYNGEE.

V gene TRBV27 combines with J gene TRBJ2-7; 9 bases map to TRBD2. Germline-derived CDR1 and CDR2 are MNHEY and SMNVEV (reference sequence). V was pared by 6 bases and J by 1 base, with 1 base of the junction left unmatched. The CDR3 covers 13 residues. CDR3 region: CASRTSGSYEQYV. The DNA of the CDR3 is TGTGCCAGCAGGACTAGCGGATCCTACGAGCAGTACGTC.

The chain links TRBV27 to TRBJ1-3; the D is unclear. The CDR3 runs to 15 residues. CDR1 MNHEY and CDR2 SMNVEV come from the germline V gene (reference sequence). The CDR3 spells CVCSPLSRLGNTIYF. DNA of the CDR3: TGTGTCTGTAGCCCACTGAGCCGTTTAGGAAACACCATATATTTT.

This chain connects TRBV10-1 to TRBJ2-2; D may be TRBD1 (5 bases). CDR1 WNHNN and CDR2 SYGVQD come from the germline V gene (reference sequence). This CDR3 is 14 amino acids long. V lost 8 bases and J 0 bases, leaving 10 bases between the germline ends. The CDR3: CASGAQANTGELFF. CDR3 coding DNA: TGCGCCAGCGGGGCACAGGCGAACACCGGGGAGCTGTTTTTT.

The chain combines TRBV7-3 with TRBJ2-3, with 7 bases lining up with TRBD1. The V gene end was trimmed by 5 bases and the J gene end by 4 bases; junction bases not matched to a gene: 3. Germline V gene lookup returns CDR1 SGHTA and CDR2 FQGTGA. CDR3 length equals 13 residues. The CDR3 DNA follows: TGTGCCAGCAGCAAGACAGGGCCAGATACGCAGTATTTT. Translation: CASSKTGPDTQYF.